This is a list of T cell receptor beta chains from one sample in a study of blood T cell repertoires in COVID-19. Profiling relied on immunoSEQ multiplex PCR, and the TCRdb table lists in-frame clones only, not all of them. The sample records some 240,000 clones, roughly four fifths being singletons. Sequenced input: PBMCs or T cells enriched from blood (not recorded which). The receptors here all came from a man aged 25 to 40 with acute COVID-19. Both conserved end residues are part of each CDR3. Each record gives: V gene, D gene, clone size, J gene, CDR3 DNA, CDR3 protein. A D gene is named only where the DNA matches it firmly. Only some rows state a clone size, as once, few, many or a class for expanded clones.

v_gene: TRBV19; d_gene: -; abundance: -; j_gene: TRBJ1-4; CDR3nt: TGTGCCAGTAGACAAGGGCAGGGAGGTCAAAAACTGTTTTTT; CDR3aa: CASRQGQGGQKLFF
v_gene: TRBV5-1; d_gene: -; abundance: once; j_gene: TRBJ1-6; CDR3nt: TGCGCCAGCAGTCCTTCCACGGCGGTTCAGAATTCACCCCTCCACTTT; CDR3aa: CASSPSTAVQNSPLHF
v_gene: TRBV19; d_gene: -; abundance: once; j_gene: TRBJ1-4; CDR3nt: TGTGCCAGTAGTATTCGACAGACTAATGAAAAACTGTTTTTT; CDR3aa: CASSIRQTNEKLFF
v_gene: TRBV29-1; d_gene: TRBD1; abundance: -; j_gene: TRBJ2-1; CDR3nt: TGCAGCGTTATGACAGGGGAAGGGAAATGGGGGCAGTTCTTC; CDR3aa: CSVMTGEGKWGQFF
v_gene: TRBV19; d_gene: TRBD1; abundance: -; j_gene: TRBJ2-2; CDR3nt: TGTGCCAGTAGTAAAGACAGGGGAGGGGAGCTGTTTTTT; CDR3aa: CASSKDRGGELFF
v_gene: TRBV21-1; d_gene: -; abundance: -; j_gene: TRBJ1-1; CDR3nt: TGTGCCACCTATAGACAAGGCACTGAAGCTTTCTTT; CDR3aa: CATYRQGTEAFF
v_gene: TRBV3-1/TRBV3-2; d_gene: -; abundance: -; j_gene: TRBJ1-1; CDR3nt: TGTGCCAGCAGGGGGGGCACTGAAGCTTTCTTT; CDR3aa: CASRGGTEAFF
v_gene: TRBV4-1; d_gene: TRBD1; abundance: -; j_gene: TRBJ1-5; CDR3nt: TGCGCCAGCAGCCAAGGAGGTGGGGACAGGGCTCCATATAGCAATCAGCCCCAGCATTTT; CDR3aa: CASSQGGGDRAPYSNQPQHF
v_gene: TRBV5-1; d_gene: TRBD1; abundance: -; j_gene: TRBJ2-1; CDR3nt: TGCGCCAGCTTTTCCGGGACAGGGTCCTACAATGAGCAGTTCTTC; CDR3aa: CASFSGTGSYNEQFF
v_gene: TRBV9; d_gene: -; abundance: -; j_gene: TRBJ1-2; CDR3nt: TGTGCCAGCAGCGTAGTCACAAACTATGGCTACACCTTC; CDR3aa: CASSVVTNYGYTF
v_gene: TRBV19; d_gene: TRBD1; abundance: -; j_gene: TRBJ1-1; CDR3nt: TGTGCCAGTAGTATAGGGACAGGCGCTGAAGCTTTCTTT; CDR3aa: CASSIGTGAEAFF
v_gene: TRBV30; d_gene: TRBD1; abundance: -; j_gene: TRBJ1-6; CDR3nt: TGTGCCTGGACCGGGACAGATCATTCACCCCTCCACTTT; CDR3aa: CAWTGTDHSPLHF
v_gene: TRBV4-1; d_gene: -; abundance: -; j_gene: TRBJ2-2; CDR3nt: TGCGCCAGCAGCCAAGAAAGGACAGCGACCCGGGAGCTGTTTTTT; CDR3aa: CASSQERTATRELFF
v_gene: TRBV24-1; d_gene: -; abundance: -; j_gene: TRBJ1-4; CDR3nt: TGTGCCACCAGTGATGGGGGCGCAACTAATGAAAAACTGTTTTTT; CDR3aa: CATSDGGATNEKLFF
v_gene: TRBV2; d_gene: -; abundance: -; j_gene: TRBJ1-2; CDR3nt: TGTGCCAGCAGGCCAGGGTCTAACTATGGCTACACCTTC; CDR3aa: CASRPGSNYGYTF
v_gene: TRBV19; d_gene: TRBD1; abundance: -; j_gene: TRBJ2-1; CDR3nt: TGTGCCAGTAGGCTGGACAGGGGGGTCAACAATGAGCAGTTCTTC; CDR3aa: CASRLDRGVNNEQFF
v_gene: TRBV7-2; d_gene: -; abundance: -; j_gene: TRBJ1-1; CDR3nt: TGTGCCAGCAGCTTCAAGGAGGGTGGGGGCACTGAAGCTTTCTTT; CDR3aa: CASSFKEGGGTEAFF
v_gene: TRBV28; d_gene: TRBD2; abundance: -; j_gene: TRBJ2-1; CDR3nt: TGTGCCAGCAGGGACGCGGGGGGGTCCCCAAGGCACAATGAGCAGTTCTTC; CDR3aa: CASRDAGGSPRHNEQFF
v_gene: TRBV27; d_gene: TRBD1; abundance: -; j_gene: TRBJ1-2; CDR3nt: TGTGCCAGCAGTCCCAACAGGGGAGTCTATGGCTACACCTTC; CDR3aa: CASSPNRGVYGYTF
v_gene: TRBV4-1; d_gene: TRBD1; abundance: -; j_gene: TRBJ2-1; CDR3nt: TGCGCCAGCAGCAGGGGGCAGGGGGATGAGCAGTTCTTC; CDR3aa: CASSRGQGDEQFF
v_gene: TRBV6-1; d_gene: TRBD2; abundance: few; j_gene: TRBJ2-3; CDR3nt: TGTGCCAGCAGTGAAACACTAGCGGGGAGCACAGATACGCAGTATTTT; CDR3aa: CASSETLAGSTDTQYF
v_gene: TRBV4-2; d_gene: -; abundance: -; j_gene: TRBJ2-5; CDR3nt: TGTGCCAGCAGCCAAAGGGGGGGAGAGACCCAGTACTTC; CDR3aa: CASSQRGGETQYF
v_gene: TRBV28; d_gene: TRBD1; abundance: few; j_gene: TRBJ2-4; CDR3nt: TGTGCCAGCAGTCCACTGGGACAGAACAACATTCAGTACTTC; CDR3aa: CASSPLGQNNIQYF
v_gene: TRBV6-1; d_gene: -; abundance: -; j_gene: TRBJ1-3; CDR3nt: TGTGCCAGCAGTGAAGCTGGACTAAGGATAGACACCATATATTTT; CDR3aa: CASSEAGLRIDTIYF
v_gene: TRBV7-2; d_gene: -; abundance: -; j_gene: TRBJ1-5; CDR3nt: TGTGCCAGCAGCTTAGCGAGTCGGAATCAGCCCCAGCATTTT; CDR3aa: CASSLASRNQPQHF
v_gene: TRBV2; d_gene: -; abundance: -; j_gene: TRBJ1-4; CDR3nt: TGTGCCAGCAGCCTAGGGGCAGCCAATAATGAAAAACTGTTTTTT; CDR3aa: CASSLGAANNEKLFF
v_gene: TRBV7-2; d_gene: TRBD2; abundance: -; j_gene: TRBJ2-1; CDR3nt: TGTGCCAGCAGGCAAACTAGCGGGAGCTTTCATGAGCAGTTCTTC; CDR3aa: CASRQTSGSFHEQFF
v_gene: TRBV5-6; d_gene: TRBD2; abundance: once; j_gene: TRBJ2-3; CDR3nt: TGTGCCAGCAGCTTCGCGGGGGGGTCGGCAGATACGCAGTATTTT; CDR3aa: CASSFAGGSADTQYF
v_gene: TRBV7-2; d_gene: -; abundance: -; j_gene: TRBJ1-1; CDR3nt: TGTGCCAGCAGCTTAGCTCAGGGTTGGACTGAAGCTTTCTTT; CDR3aa: CASSLAQGWTEAFF
v_gene: TRBV11-3; d_gene: -; abundance: -; j_gene: TRBJ1-1; CDR3nt: TGTGCCAGCAGCTTACGGGACCTGGGGGGCACTGAAGCTTTCTTT; CDR3aa: CASSLRDLGGTEAFF
v_gene: TRBV5-5; d_gene: -; abundance: -; j_gene: TRBJ1-6; CDR3nt: TGTGCCAGCAGCATTTCTCTGACACTCAATAATTCACCCCTCCACTTT; CDR3aa: CASSISLTLNNSPLHF